These T cell receptor beta chains were read from a single sample in a study of T-cell memory formation after mild COVID-19. TCRdb re-called the 5' RACE reads with MiXCR, one entry per CDR3 protein. The sample gives around 200,000 distinct CDR3 sequences, around 25% of which show up once; roughly 11% is in the top ten. Sample: PBMCs or a T cell subset sorted from them (not recorded which). These receptors all stem from an adult woman who had mild COVID-19 (a few samples of this study predate the infection). Cell type and time point are not known. Both conserved end residues are part of each CDR3. Fields, in order: CDR3 length, clone size, D gene, V gene, J gene, CDR3 DNA, CDR3 protein. The D gene is left open where the match is weak. Not every row has a clone size; where given, it reads once, few, many or a size class.

>15|NA|NA|TRBV5-1|TRBJ1-2
TGCGCCAGCAGCTTGGATCCGGGCTCTAACTATGGCTACACCTTC
CASSLDPGSNYGYTF
>14|NA|NA|TRBV4-1|TRBJ2-7
TGCGCCAGCAGCCTAGGGGGGGGAAACTACGAGCAGTACTTC
CASSLGGGNYEQYF
>15|NA|NA|TRBV25-1|TRBJ2-7
TGTGCCAGCAGTGAAGGTGTCGGCAGGGGTTACGAGCAGTACTTC
CASSEGVGRGYEQYF
>15|few|TRBD2|TRBV12-3/TRBV12-4|TRBJ2-7
TGTGCCAGCAGTCCGGGACTAGCGGCCAGCTACGAGCAGTACTTC
CASSPGLAASYEQYF
>16|many|NA|TRBV19|TRBJ2-2
TGTGCCAGTAGTATCTGGCAGGGAACGAACACCGGGGAGCTGTTTTTT
CASSIWQGTNTGELFF
>18|few|TRBD2|TRBV20-1|TRBJ2-3
TGCAGTGCTAGAGGGACTAGCGGGACCTCAGGTAGCACAGATACGCAGTATTTT
CSARGTSGTSGSTDTQYF
>16|few|TRBD1|TRBV5-1|TRBJ2-5
TGCGCCAGCAGTTCTCTGGGACAGGGGGCGTTTGAGACCCAGTACTTC
CASSSLGQGAFETQYF
>17|NA|NA|TRBV5-1|TRBJ2-4
TGCGCCAGCAGCTTGGGGACAGTAATTTTAGCCAAAAACATTCAGTACTTC
CASSLGTVILAKNIQYF
>12|NA|NA|TRBV6-2/TRBV6-3|TRBJ2-2
TGTGCCAGCAGACTAGGCACCGGGGAGCTGTTTTTT
CASRLGTGELFF
>15|few|TRBD2|TRBV28|TRBJ2-7
TGTGCCAGCAGTGAGACTAGCGGGGTCTCCTACGAGCAGTACTTC
CASSETSGVSYEQYF
>13|NA|NA|TRBV7-2|TRBJ2-3
TGTGCCAGCAGGGACGATAGCACAGATACGCAGTATTTT
CASRDDSTDTQYF
>16|few|TRBD2|TRBV5-1|TRBJ2-7
TGCGCCAGCAGCCTCTATCTAGCGGCCGGGACGGGAGAGCAGTACTTC
CASSLYLAAGTGEQYF
>11|few|TRBD2|TRBV25-1|TRBJ2-5
TGTGCCAGCAGTGAAGGGACTAGCCCCAAGTTC
CASSEGTSPKF
>11|few|TRBD1|TRBV29-1|TRBJ1-1
TGCAGCGTAGACAGGGACACTGAAGCTTTCTTT
CSVDRDTEAFF
>17|NA|NA|TRBV28|TRBJ2-7
TGTGCCAGCACCCTAACCGGCCGGGGGCGGCCCTCCTACGAGCAGTACTTC
CASTLTGRGRPSYEQYF
>16|NA|TRBD1|TRBV24-1|TRBJ2-1
TGTGCCACCAGCCCGGGGACAGGGAGCTCCTACAATGAGCAGTTCTTC
CATSPGTGSSYNEQFF
>15|once|NA|TRBV6-4|TRBJ2-1
TGTGCCAGCAGTGGTGACCTCTCCGGGGTCAATGAGCAGTTCTTC
CASSGDLSGVNEQFF
>14|NA|NA|TRBV7-2|TRBJ1-4
TGTGCCAGCAGCTTAAACGGGCGCTTTGAAAAACTGTTTTTT
CASSLNGRFEKLFF
>16|NA|NA|TRBV5-1|TRBJ2-6
TGCGCCAGCAGCCCGACCACAGTGTCTGGGGCCAACGTCCTGACTTTC
CASSPTTVSGANVLTF
>14|NA|NA|TRBV24-1|TRBJ2-7
TGTGCCACCAGTGACACGGGACGTACCTACGAGCAGTACTTC
CATSDTGRTYEQYF
>14|NA|NA|TRBV7-2|TRBJ2-7
TGTGCCAGCAGCTTAGGCTTAGCAGACAACGAGCAGTACTTC
CASSLGLADNEQYF
>12|NA|TRBD2|TRBV6-5|TRBJ2-1
TGTGCCAGCAGTTCAACTAGCGGGGAGGAGTTCTTC
CASSSTSGEEFF
>14|NA|NA|TRBV2|TRBJ1-6
TGTGCCAGCAGTGAAACAGGCAAAAGTTCACCCCTCCACTTT
CASSETGKSSPLHF